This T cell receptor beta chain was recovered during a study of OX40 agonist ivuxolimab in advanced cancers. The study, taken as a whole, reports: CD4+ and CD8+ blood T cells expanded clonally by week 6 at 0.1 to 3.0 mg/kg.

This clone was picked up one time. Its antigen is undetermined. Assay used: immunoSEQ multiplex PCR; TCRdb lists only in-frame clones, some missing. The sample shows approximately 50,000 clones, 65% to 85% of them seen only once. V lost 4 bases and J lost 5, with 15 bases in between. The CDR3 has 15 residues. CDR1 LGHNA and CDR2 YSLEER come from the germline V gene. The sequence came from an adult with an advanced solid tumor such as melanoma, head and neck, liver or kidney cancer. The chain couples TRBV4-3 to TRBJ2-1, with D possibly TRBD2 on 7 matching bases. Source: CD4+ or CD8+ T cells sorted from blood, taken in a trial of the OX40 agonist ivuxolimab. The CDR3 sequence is CASSPEVGGHNEQFF. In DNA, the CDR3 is TGCGCCAGCAGCCCGGAGGTGGGGGGGCACAATGAGCAGTTCTTC.